The 23 T cell receptor beta chains below all came from one sample that was sequenced in a study of T cells in localized non-small cell lung cancer. Produced via immunoSEQ multiplex PCR; TCRdb's table is partial and in-frame only. The sample records tens of thousands of clones, 88% being singletons. Sample: peripheral blood, taken before any cancer treatment. The source of these receptors is a woman aged 35 to 70 with stage I squamous cell lung carcinoma.

A single count supports this clone. This chain connects TRBV21-1 to TRBJ2-5; TRBD1 is the table's D call and was not checked against the DNA. TRBV21-1 is shown as a pseudogene. The CDR3 totals 14 residues. This chain's CDR3 is CASSMGAFKETQYF. The CDR3 nucleotides read TGTGCCAGCAGCATGGGGGCTTTTAAAGAGACCCAGTACTTC.

Note on this clone: Other DNA sequences in this specimen translate into the identical CDR3. This chain links TRBV18 with TRBJ1-6; TRBD1 matches at 12 bases. The CDR3 length is 15 residues. CDR1 KGHSH and CDR2 LQKENI come from the germline V gene. V lost 3 bases to trimming and J lost 9 bases; unmatched junction nucleotides: 3. The DNA of the CDR3 is TGTGCCAGCTCACCCGGGACAGGGGGCAGTTCACCCCTCCACTTT. Amino acid sequence: CASSPGTGGSSPLHF.

The CDR3 here is CASSTTGILQPQHF. The DNA for the CDR3 is TGTGCCAGCAGTACGACAGGGATTCTTCAGCCCCAGCATTTT. The chain joins TRBV28 to TRBJ1-5; 7 bases match TRBD1. The V gene's germline CDR1 is MDHEN and CDR2 SYDVKM. V lost 5 bases, J lost 6 bases, and 7 bases stayed unmatched. This CDR3 region has 14 residues. Complete variable domain (other parts from reference TRBV28 and TRBJ1-5): DVKVTQSSRYLVKRTGEKVFLECVQDMDHENMFWYRQDPGLGLRLIYFSYDVKMKEKGDIPEGYSVSREKKERFSLILESASTNQTSMYLCASSTTGILQPQHFGDGTRLSIL.

The chain has TRBV25-1 and TRBJ2-2, with 12 bases fitting TRBD2. CDR1 is MGHDK, CDR2 SYGVNS, per germline. V gave up 5 bases and J gave up 4 bases; unmatched junction bases: 5. CDR3 length: 16 residues. CDR3 sequence (DNA): TGTGCCAGCAGTAGACTAGCGGGGGCCTTCACCGGGGAGCTGTTTTTT. Amino acids: CASSRLAGAFTGELFF.

The J gene is TRBJ1-2, the V gene TRBV5-1; 8 positions match TRBD1. Germline V CDR1 and CDR2: SGHRS, YFSETQ. J gave up 9 bases and V 4 bases, and 14 bases lay outside the gene matches. This CDR3 is 15 amino acids long. CDR3 in amino acids: CASSPSGQEWRSYTF. The CDR3, as DNA: TGCGCCAGCAGCCCATCGGGACAGGAGTGGAGGAGCTACACCTTC.

This clone was picked up one time. The chain recombines TRBV20-1 with TRBJ2-1, with D possibly being TRBD2 (6 bases). The CDR3 spans 10 residues. From germline, CDR1 is DFQATT and CDR2 SNEGSKA (reference sequence). V lost 6 bases, J lost 14 bases, and 14 bases lay in between. CDR3 in DNA: TGCAGTGCCAGGAGGGATCAAGAGTTCTTC. Translating gives CSARRDQEFF.

This chain connects TRBV15 to TRBJ2-3; D might be TRBD2 (6 bases). The CDR3 has 14 residues. Trimming stripped 10 bases from V and 0 bases from J, with 14 bases between. Germline values: CDR1 LNHNV, CDR2 YYDKDF (reference sequence). CDR3 bases: TGTGCCAGTTCGGGACTTGGTAGCACAGATACGCAGTATTTT. This codes for CASSGLGSTDTQYF. The full variable domain, completed using reference TRBV15 and TRBJ2-3, is DAMVIQNPRYQVTQFGKPVTLSCSQTLNHNVMYWYQQKSSQAPKLLFHYYDKDFNNEADTPDNFQSRRPNTSFCFLDIRSPGLGDTAMYLCASSGLGSTDTQYFGPGTRLTVL.

This chain joins TRBV7-8 and TRBJ2-3, with D perhaps matching TRBD2 (6 bases). Trimming stripped 5 bases from V and 1 base from J, with 16 bases between. Germline CDR1 SGHVS, CDR2 FQNEAQ. CDR3 size: 16 residues. DNA of the CDR3: TGTGCCAGCAGCCCCCTGGGCGGGGCTCGCACAGATACGCAGTATTTT. Protein product: CASSPLGGARTDTQYF. The full variable domain, its missing parts supplied by reference TRBV7-8 and TRBJ2-3, is GAGVSQSPRYKVAKRGQDVALRCDPISGHVSLFWYQQALGQGPEFLTYFQNEAQLDKSGLPSDRFFAERPEGSVSTLKIQRTQQEDSAVYLCASSPLGGARTDTQYFGPGTRLTVL.

The J gene is TRBJ1-2, the V gene TRBV14, with TRBD1 matching over 8 bases. This CDR3 is 13 amino acids long. Germline V gives CDR1 SGHDN, CDR2 FVKESK. The V segment lost 4 bases and the J segment 6 bases; nucleotides outside the gene matches: 4. CDR3 loop: CASSRTGTDGYTF. The CDR3 coding sequence is TGTGCCAGCAGCCGGACAGGGACGGATGGCTACACCTTC.

The chain joins TRBV28 to TRBJ1-6; D unclear. With 5 bases removed from V and 0 bases from J, the gap between germline ends came to 2 bases. The CDR3 sequence is 13 residues long. CDR1 is MDHEN, CDR2 SYDVKM, per germline. The CDR3 reads CASSLSYNSPLHF. The CDR3 DNA is TGTGCCAGCAGTCTCTCCTATAATTCACCCCTCCACTTT.

V gene TRBV9 combines with J gene TRBJ1-6, with unresolved D. There are 14 residues in the CDR3. Per germline, CDR1 SGDLS and CDR2 YYNGEE. Trimming cost V 0 bases and J 6 bases, with 7 bases left between them. The CDR3 here is CASSVEGFNSPLHF. The CDR3 nucleotides read TGTGCCAGCAGCGTAGAGGGTTTTAATTCACCCCTCCACTTT.

This chain joins TRBV2 and TRBJ2-5; possible D gene TRBD1, 6 bases. CDR3 length: 12 amino acids. Between the trimmed V and J ends, which lost 2 bases and 8 bases, there was a span of 9 bases. Germline values: CDR1 SNHLY, CDR2 FYNNEI. The CDR3 sequence: CASSETGHTQYF. As DNA, the CDR3 is TGTGCCAGCAGTGAAACAGGGCATACCCAGTACTTC.

This chain connects TRBV4-1 to TRBJ2-5; 13 bases align to TRBD2. The CDR3 is 17 residues long. Germline trimming cut 1 base from V and 0 bases from J; bases unmatched to any gene: 2. Looked up from germline, CDR1 is MGHRA and CDR2 is YSYEKL. DNA of the CDR3: TGCGCCAGCAGCCAAGGGACTAGCGGGGGATACCAAGAGACCCAGTACTTC. It is translated as CASSQGTSGGYQETQYF.

This clone was seen a handful of times. The chain uses TRBV6-5 and TRBJ1-2; TRBD1 agrees at 10 bases. Per the germline V gene, CDR1 is MNHEY and CDR2 is SVGAGI. The V segment lost 7 bases and the J segment 2 bases; nucleotides outside the gene matches: 4. The CDR3 length is 14 residues. The CDR3 spells CASTPGQGNYGYTF. CDR3 coding DNA: TGTGCCAGCACTCCGGGACAGGGGAACTATGGCTACACCTTC.

The genes are TRBV7-3 and TRBJ2-1, with D perhaps assigned TRBD1 or TRBD2 (5 bases each). The CDR3 extends over 17 amino acids. CDR1 and CDR2 from the germline V gene are SGHTA and FQGTGA. Trimming pared 1 base from V and 5 bases from J, leaving 18 bases between. CDR3 amino acids: CASSLMVVGSGHNEQFF. CDR3 coding DNA: TGTGCCAGCAGCTTAATGGTCGTGGGATCGGGGCACAATGAGCAGTTCTTC.

This chain connects TRBV7-2 to TRBJ1-2; D unclear. The germline V gene encodes CDR1 SGHTA and CDR2 FQGNSA. This CDR3 is 13 amino acids long. Trimming left V 6 bases short and J 0 bases short, with 8 bases between. CDR3 nucleotide sequence: TGTGCCAGCAGGTCCGCCTCTAACTATGGCTACACCTTC. This gives the protein CASRSASNYGYTF.

This rearrangement joins TRBV6-4 to TRBJ2-4, with unresolved D. The V gene lost 7 bases and the J gene lost 0 bases, with 4 bases spanning the gap. The CDR3 covers 12 residues. The germline CDR1 and CDR2 sequences are MRHNA and SNTAGT. In nucleotides, the CDR3 is TGTGCCAGCACCTCAGCCAAAAACATTCAGTACTTC. It specifies CASTSAKNIQYF.

The chain combines TRBV14 with TRBJ1-2; D gene uncertain. The CDR3 extends over 16 amino acids. Germline loops: CDR1 SGHDN, CDR2 FVKESK. Trimming left V 2 bases short and J 1 base short, with 14 bases between. In DNA, the CDR3 is TGTGCCAGCAGCCAATTCTTAGGCTCGGATAACTATGGCTACACCTTC. Protein sequence: CASSQFLGSDNYGYTF.

The V call is TRBV29-1, the J call TRBJ1-5; the D gene is possibly TRBD1 (5 bases). The V end lost 4 bases, the J end lost 7 bases, and 14 bases lay between the germline ends. This CDR3 is 13 amino acids long. Germline V gene lookup returns CDR1 SQVTM and CDR2 ANQGSEA. The CDR3 DNA is TGCAGCGTTGCTAATGCCCGGGGGCAGCCCCAGCATTTT. It is translated as CSVANARGQPQHF.

V gene TRBV10-3 combines with J gene TRBJ2-7; no clear D. Germline V gives CDR1 ENHRY, CDR2 SYGVKD. This CDR3 has 11 residues. Trimming stripped 6 bases from V and 2 bases from J, with 5 bases between. CDR3 in amino acids: CAISEAYEQYF. CDR3 nucleotides: TGTGCCATCAGCGAGGCCTACGAGCAGTACTTC.

This clone was detected only once. At one boundary the junction diverges from the germline segment, which might be a read error. The J gene is TRBJ2-5, the V gene TRBV7-7; maybe TRBD1 (5 bases). The CDR3 is 14 residues long. The germline gives CDR1 SSHAT, CDR2 FNYEAQ (reference sequence). CDR3 sequence reads: CASSLDTVQETQYF. As DNA, the CDR3 is TGTGCTAGCAGCCTGGACACGGTACAAGAGACCCAGTACTTC.

This clone was observed once. The chain is built from TRBV2 and TRBJ1-3; D not resolved. The V end lost 4 bases, the J end lost 4 bases, and 8 bases lay between the germline ends. CDR3 length equals 13 residues. Germline assignment: CDR1 SNHLY and CDR2 FYNNEI. The DNA of the CDR3 is TGTGCCAGCAGTGGGAACTGGGGAAACACCATATATTTT. It encodes CASSGNWGNTIYF.

In DNA, the CDR3 is TGTGCCAGCTCACCACGGGACCCCCCCGGGCAGTACTTC. Protein product: CASSPRDPPGQYF. V and J are TRBV18 and TRBJ2-7; the D call may be TRBD1 or TRBD2 (5 bases each). The germline CDR1 and CDR2 sequences are KGHSH and LQKENI. This CDR3 contains 13 residues. Trimming took off 1 base at V and 9 bases at J, with 13 bases between the two ends.